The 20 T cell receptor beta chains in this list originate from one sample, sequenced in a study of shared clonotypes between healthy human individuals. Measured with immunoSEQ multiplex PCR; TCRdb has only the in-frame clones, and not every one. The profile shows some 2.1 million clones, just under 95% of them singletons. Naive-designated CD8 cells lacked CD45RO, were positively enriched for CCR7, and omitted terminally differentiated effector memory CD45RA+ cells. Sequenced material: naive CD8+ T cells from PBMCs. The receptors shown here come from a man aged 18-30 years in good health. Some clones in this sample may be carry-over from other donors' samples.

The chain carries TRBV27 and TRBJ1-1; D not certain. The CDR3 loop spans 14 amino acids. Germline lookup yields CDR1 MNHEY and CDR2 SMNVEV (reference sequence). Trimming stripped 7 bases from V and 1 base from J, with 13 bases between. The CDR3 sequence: CASNPTGANTEAFF. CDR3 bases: TGTGCCAGCAATCCGACGGGAGCGAACACTGAAGCTTTCTTT.

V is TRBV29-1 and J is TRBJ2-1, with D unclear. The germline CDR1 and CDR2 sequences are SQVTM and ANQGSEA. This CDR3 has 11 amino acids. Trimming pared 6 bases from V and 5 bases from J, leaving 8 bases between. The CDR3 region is CSVAINNEQFF. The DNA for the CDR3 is TGCAGCGTCGCCATTAACAATGAGCAGTTCTTC.

In DNA, the CDR3 is TGTGCCAGCAGACCGGGACTAGCGGGATATTCGTACAATGAGCAGTTCTTC. Amino acid sequence: CASRPGLAGYSYNEQFF. V gene TRBV28 combines with J gene TRBJ2-1; 13 nucleotides align to TRBD2. J lost 4 bases, V lost 6 bases, and 9 bases had no gene match. CDR1 and CDR2 from the germline V gene are MDHEN and SYDVKM. There are 17 residues in the CDR3.

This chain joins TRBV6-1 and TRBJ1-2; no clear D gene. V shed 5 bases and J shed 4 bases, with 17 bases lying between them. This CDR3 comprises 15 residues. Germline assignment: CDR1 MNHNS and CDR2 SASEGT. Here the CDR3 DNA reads TGTGCCAGCAGTTCGAAAAATCGGGCGGTCTATGGCTACACCTTC. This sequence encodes CASSSKNRAVYGYTF.

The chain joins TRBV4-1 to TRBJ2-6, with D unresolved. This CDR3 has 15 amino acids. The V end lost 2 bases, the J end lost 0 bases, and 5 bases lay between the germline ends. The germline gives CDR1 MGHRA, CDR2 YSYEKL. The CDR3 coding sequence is TGCGCCAGCAGCCAAATATACTCTGGGGCCAACGTCCTGACTTTC. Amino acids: CASSQIYSGANVLTF.

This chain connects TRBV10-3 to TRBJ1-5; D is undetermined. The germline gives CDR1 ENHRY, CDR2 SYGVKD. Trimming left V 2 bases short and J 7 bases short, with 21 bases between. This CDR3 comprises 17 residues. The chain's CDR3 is CAISELYEGVTTQPQHF. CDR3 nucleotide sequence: TGTGCCATCAGTGAGCTTTACGAGGGCGTTACGACGCAGCCCCAGCATTTT.

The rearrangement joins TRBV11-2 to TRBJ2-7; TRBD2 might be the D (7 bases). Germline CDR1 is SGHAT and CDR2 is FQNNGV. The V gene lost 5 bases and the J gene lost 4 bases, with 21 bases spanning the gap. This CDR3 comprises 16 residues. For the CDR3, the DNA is TGTGCCAGCAGCCCCTCCGAGGGGGGGGTTCGGTACGAGCAGTACTTC. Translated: CASSPSEGGVRYEQYF.

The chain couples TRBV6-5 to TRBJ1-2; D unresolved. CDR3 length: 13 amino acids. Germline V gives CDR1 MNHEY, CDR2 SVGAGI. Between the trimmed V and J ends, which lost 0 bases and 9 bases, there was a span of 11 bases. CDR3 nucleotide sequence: TGTGCCAGCAGTTACTCAAGGATAGGGAGCTACACCTTC. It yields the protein CASSYSRIGSYTF.

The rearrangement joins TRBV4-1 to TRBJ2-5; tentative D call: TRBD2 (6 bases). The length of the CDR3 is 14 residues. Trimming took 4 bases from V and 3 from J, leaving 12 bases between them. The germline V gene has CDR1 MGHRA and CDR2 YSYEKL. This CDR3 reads CASSPEVAEETQYF. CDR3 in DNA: TGCGCCAGCAGCCCTGAGGTAGCGGAAGAGACCCAGTACTTC.

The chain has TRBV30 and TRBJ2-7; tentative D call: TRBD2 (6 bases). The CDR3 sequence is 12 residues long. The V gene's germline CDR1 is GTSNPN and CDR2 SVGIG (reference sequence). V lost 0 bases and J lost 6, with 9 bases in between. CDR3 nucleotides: TGTGCCTGGAGTGTTCAGGGAGGCGAGCAGTACTTC. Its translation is CAWSVQGGEQYF.

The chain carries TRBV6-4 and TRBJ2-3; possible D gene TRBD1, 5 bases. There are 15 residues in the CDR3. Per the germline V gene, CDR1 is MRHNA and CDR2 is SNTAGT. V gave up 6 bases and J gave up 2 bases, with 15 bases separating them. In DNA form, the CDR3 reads TGTGCCAGCAGCCGACGAACAGGAACCACAGATACGCAGTATTTT. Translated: CASSRRTGTTDTQYF.

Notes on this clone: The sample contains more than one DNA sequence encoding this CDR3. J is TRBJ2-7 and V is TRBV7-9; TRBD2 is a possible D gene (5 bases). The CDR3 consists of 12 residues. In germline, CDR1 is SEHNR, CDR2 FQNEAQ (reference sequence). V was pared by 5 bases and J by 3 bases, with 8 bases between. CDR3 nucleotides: TGTGCCAGCAGCGGGAGTAGCTACGAGCAGTACTTC. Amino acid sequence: CASSGSSYEQYF.

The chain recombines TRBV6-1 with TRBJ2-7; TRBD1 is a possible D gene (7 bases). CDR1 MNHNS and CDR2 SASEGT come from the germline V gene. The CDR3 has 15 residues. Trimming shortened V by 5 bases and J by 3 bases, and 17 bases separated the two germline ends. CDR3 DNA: TGTGCCAGCAGTCACCTGGGGGGACAGATCTACGAGCAGTACTTC. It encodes CASSHLGGQIYEQYF.

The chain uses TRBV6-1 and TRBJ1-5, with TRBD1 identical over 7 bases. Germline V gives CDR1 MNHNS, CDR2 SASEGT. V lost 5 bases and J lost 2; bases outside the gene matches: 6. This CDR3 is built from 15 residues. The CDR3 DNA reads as TGTGCCAGCAGTCGGACAGGTTGGGGCAATCAGCCCCAGCATTTT. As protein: CASSRTGWGNQPQHF.

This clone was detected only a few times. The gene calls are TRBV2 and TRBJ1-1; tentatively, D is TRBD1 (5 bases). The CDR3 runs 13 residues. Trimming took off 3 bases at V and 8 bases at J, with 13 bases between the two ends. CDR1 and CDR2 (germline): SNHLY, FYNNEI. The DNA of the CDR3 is TGTGCCAGCAGTGATAGGGGCAGGGAAGAAGCTTTCTTT. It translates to CASSDRGREEAFF.

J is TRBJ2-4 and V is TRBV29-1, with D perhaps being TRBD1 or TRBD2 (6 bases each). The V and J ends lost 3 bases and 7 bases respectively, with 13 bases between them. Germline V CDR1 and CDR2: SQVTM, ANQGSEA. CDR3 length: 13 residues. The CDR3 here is CSVEGGAGNIQYF. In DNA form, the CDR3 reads TGCAGCGTTGAGGGGGGCGCAGGGAACATTCAGTACTTC.

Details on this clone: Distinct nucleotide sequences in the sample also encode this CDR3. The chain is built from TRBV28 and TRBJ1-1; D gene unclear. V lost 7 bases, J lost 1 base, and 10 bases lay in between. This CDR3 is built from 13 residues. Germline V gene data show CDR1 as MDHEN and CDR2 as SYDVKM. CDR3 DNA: TGTGCCAGCACCCCAGGTGGGAACACTGAAGCTTTCTTT. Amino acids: CASTPGGNTEAFF.

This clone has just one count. The CDR3 nucleotides read TGTGCCAGCAGTGAATACGGACAGGGATCAAACTATGGCTACACCTTC. Its protein product is CASSEYGQGSNYGYTF. The V call is TRBV2, the J call TRBJ1-2; 8 positions agree with TRBD1. Germline CDR1 is SNHLY and CDR2 is FYNNEI. V trimming: 2 bases; J trimming: 2 bases; junction bases outside the gene matches: 7. The CDR3 spans 16 residues.

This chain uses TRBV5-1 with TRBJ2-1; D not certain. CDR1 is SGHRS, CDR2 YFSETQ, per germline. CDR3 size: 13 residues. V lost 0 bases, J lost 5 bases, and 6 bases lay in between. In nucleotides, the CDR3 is TGCGCCAGCAGCTTGGGTGCTCACAATGAGCAGTTCTTC. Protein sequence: CASSLGAHNEQFF.

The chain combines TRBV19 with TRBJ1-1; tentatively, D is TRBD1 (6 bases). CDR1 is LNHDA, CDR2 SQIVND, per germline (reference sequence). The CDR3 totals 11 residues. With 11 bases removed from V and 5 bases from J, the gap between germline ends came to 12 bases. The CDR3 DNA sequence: TGTGCCGCGTCTCAGGGGACTGAAGCTTTCTTT. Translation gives CAASQGTEAFF.